This TCR beta chain was identified in a study of control samples from healthy donors and cancer patients. Profiled with immunoSEQ multiplex PCR; TCRdb holds only in-frame clones, not every one. There are approximately 89,000 clones in the sample; approximately 89% occur only once, and under 25% lies in the top ten. CDR3 length equals 14 residues. Germline V gene data show CDR1 as MNHEY and CDR2 as SVGAGI. V dropped 7 bases and J dropped 3 bases, with 15 bases sitting between them. V gene TRBV6-5 combines with J gene TRBJ1-2, with TRBD1 as a possible D gene (5 bases). Sequences were obtained from blood. The receptor was isolated from a man aged 25 to 40 in good health. Written as DNA, the CDR3 is TGTGCCAGCAATTCCGGGACTACCGACTATGGCTACACCTTC. Its protein product is CASNSGTTDYGYTF.